The 10 T cell receptor beta chains reported below all come from one sample, sequenced in a study of blood T cells in healthy people across ages. The second PCR ran roughly 6 to 11 cycles with a sample-barcoded 5' primer and J-beta primers. TCRdb analysed the 5' RACE reads with MiXCR anew, one entry per CDR3 protein. There are more than 1,400,000 distinct CDR3 sequences in the sample; around 39% occur only once, and approximately 7.9% lies in the top ten. The source material was blood. The receptors stem from a woman aged 18 to 35 in good health.

At least ten counts were recorded for this clonotype. V usage is TRBV29-1 and J usage is TRBJ2-7; 8 bases are shared with TRBD2. This CDR3 region has 14 residues. V dropped 7 bases and J dropped 5; count of bases not matched to a gene: 13. Germline CDR1 is SQVTM and CDR2 is ANQGSEA. The CDR3 sequence: CSAFGRREVHEQYF. The CDR3 nucleotides are TGCAGCGCTTTTGGCCGGCGGGAGGTCCACGAGCAGTACTTC.

This chain connects TRBV6-1 to TRBJ1-1; 11 positions match TRBD1. Germline V gene lookup returns CDR1 MNHNS and CDR2 SASEGT. V lost 10 bases, J lost 3 bases, and 4 bases stayed unmatched. The CDR3 covers 13 residues. CDR3 protein: CATEGQGDTEAFF. For the CDR3, the DNA is TGTGCCACCGAGGGACAGGGGGACACTGAAGCTTTCTTT.

In DNA, the CDR3 is TGCGCCAGCAGCTTCCTCCCGGGCCGGCGTGGCGGGGCCAACGTCCTGACTTTC. Translation gives CASSFLPGRRGGANVLTF. The rearrangement links TRBV5-1 to TRBJ2-6; D not resolved. The V and J ends lost 2 bases and 4 bases respectively, with 19 bases between them. Germline CDR1 SGHRS, CDR2 YFSETQ. The CDR3 is 18 residues long. Supplemented by reference TRBV5-1 and TRBJ2-6, the full variable domain reads KAGVTQTPRYLIKTRGQQVTLSCSPISGHRSVSWYQQTPGQGLQFLFEYFSETQRNKGNFPGRFSGRQFSNSRSEMNVSTLELGDSALYLCASSFLPGRRGGANVLTFGAGSRLTVL.

This clonotype was counted only a few times. The rearrangement uses TRBV29-1 and TRBJ2-3; a possible D gene is TRBD1 (9 bases). The V end lost 4 bases, the J end lost 1 base, and 18 bases lay between the germline ends. The germline CDR1 and CDR2 sequences are SQVTM and ANQGSEA. The CDR3 spans 16 residues. The CDR3 DNA follows: TGCAGCGTTGCGGGGGGGGACAGGGAAGGCACAGATACGCAGTATTTT. Translating gives CSVAGGDREGTDTQYF.

This chain joins TRBV6-2 or TRBV6-3 and TRBJ2-5, with D maybe TRBD1 (6 bases). Between the trimmed V and J ends, which lost 2 bases and 4 bases, there was a span of 11 bases. Germline V gene lookup returns CDR1 MNHEY and CDR2 SVGEGT. The CDR3 sequence is 14 residues long. CDR3 protein: CASSYPTGRETQYF. CDR3 DNA sequence: TGTGCCAGCAGTTACCCAACAGGGAGAGAGACCCAGTACTTC.

V usage is TRBV6-6 and J usage is TRBJ1-2, with D possibly matching TRBD1 (6 bases). Trimming stripped 4 bases from V and 4 bases from J, with 16 bases between. CDR1 MNHNY and CDR2 SVGAGI come from the germline V gene (reference sequence). The CDR3 sequence is 15 residues long. CDR3 coding DNA: TGTGCCAGCAGTTCTGGCAGGGGACTTACCTATGGCTACACCTTC. Protein sequence: CASSSGRGLTYGYTF.

This chain uses TRBV6-4 with TRBJ2-3; D is possibly TRBD1 (5 bases). CDR1 and CDR2 (germline): MRHNA, SNTAGT. This CDR3 comprises 14 residues. V lost 1 base and J lost 3, with 8 bases in between. The CDR3 loop is CASSDWGVTDTQYF. The CDR3 nucleotides are TGTGCCAGCAGTGACTGGGGCGTAACAGATACGCAGTATTTT.

This clonotype has just a few counts. V gene TRBV20-1 combines with J gene TRBJ2-3; 10 bases fit TRBD1. The CDR3 sequence is 17 residues long. Germline CDR1 DFQATT, CDR2 SNEGSKA (reference sequence). Trimming cost V 3 bases and J 0 bases; bases outside gene matches: 9. CDR3 coding DNA: TGCAGTGCTAGGACAGGGGGCGCAGGGTTTAGCACAGATACGCAGTATTTT. It codes for CSARTGGAGFSTDTQYF.

A single count supports this clonotype. The junction departs from the called germline gene at one end, perhaps through a read error. This chain uses TRBV28 with TRBJ2-3; the D is unclear. Germline-derived CDR1 and CDR2 are MDHEN and SYDVKM. The CDR3 totals 14 residues. In DNA form, the CDR3 reads TGTGCCAGCAGTCCCCCCCATAGCACAGATATGCAGTATTTT. Translating it yields CASSPPHSTDMQYF.

The chain couples TRBV9 to TRBJ2-3; maybe TRBD2 (6 bases). The V gene's germline CDR1 is SGDLS and CDR2 YYNGEE. The germline V and J ends were trimmed by 0 bases and 4 bases, with 15 bases remaining between them. The CDR3 covers 16 residues. CDR3 protein: CASSVGGLQGADTQYF. In DNA form, the CDR3 reads TGTGCCAGCAGCGTAGGGGGACTGCAAGGGGCAGATACGCAGTATTTT.